A single sample is the source of the 9 T cell receptor beta chains below, sequenced in a study of tissue T cells after allogeneic stem cell transplantation. The data were produced by immunoSEQ multiplex PCR, yet TCRdb's version contains in-frame clones alone and is incomplete. Of 26,000 or so clones listed, roughly 89% are singletons. The material sequenced was blood, taken before transplantation. The receptor set was obtained from a male donor at least 60 years old who later had graft-versus-host disease after an allogeneic stem cell transplant.

This chain links TRBV7-8 with TRBJ1-5, with 8 bases lining up with TRBD1. With 4 bases clipped from V and 5 bases from J, the junction kept 10 bases outside the gene matches. CDR1 is SGHVS, CDR2 FQNEAQ, per germline. This CDR3 region has 16 residues. CDR3 region: CASSSGDRGPYQPQHF. The CDR3 DNA is TGTGCCAGCAGCTCCGGAGACAGGGGACCCTATCAGCCCCAGCATTTT.

The count of this clone is one. The chain couples TRBV20-1 to TRBJ2-7; D is unclear. V was cut by 7 bases and J by 6 bases, with 13 bases left in between. Per germline, CDR1 DFQATT and CDR2 SNEGSKA (reference sequence). This CDR3 has 11 residues. The CDR3 region is CSVEVAGEQYF. The CDR3 nucleotides are TGCAGTGTTGAGGTTGCAGGCGAGCAGTACTTC.

The CDR3 coding sequence is TGTGCCAGCAAGATTGGCGAACGCGAGACCCAGTACTTC. Its protein is CASKIGERETQYF. The chain has TRBV6-5 and TRBJ2-5; no reliable D call. Trimming left V 7 bases short and J 5 bases short, with 14 bases between. This CDR3 is 13 amino acids long. Germline loops: CDR1 MNHEY, CDR2 SVGAGI.

The rearrangement links TRBV11-2 to TRBJ1-1; D might be TRBD1 (5 bases). There are 19 residues in the CDR3. Trimming shortened V by 0 bases and J by 0 bases, and 20 bases separated the two germline ends. Germline CDR1 reads SGHAT; CDR2 reads FQNNGV. CDR3 bases: TGTGCCAGCAGCTTAGAATTCGAGAGGACACCAAACCTGAACACTGAAGCTTTCTTT. This codes for CASSLEFERTPNLNTEAFF. The full variable domain, completed using reference TRBV11-2 and TRBJ1-1, is EAGVAQSPRYKIIEKRQSVAFWCNPISGHATLYWYQQILGQGPKLLIQFQNNGVVDDSQLPKDRFSAERLKGVDSTLKIQPAKLEDSAVYLCASSLEFERTPNLNTEAFFGQGTRLTVV.

The chain uses TRBV24-1 and TRBJ2-1, with 9 bases that match TRBD1. This CDR3 spans 14 amino acids. Germline V gives CDR1 KGHDR, CDR2 SFDVKD. Unmatched junction bases numbered 4, after V lost 5 bases and J lost 6 bases. This chain's CDR3 is CATSGTGEVNEQFF. DNA for the CDR3: TGTGCCACCAGTGGGACAGGGGAGGTCAATGAGCAGTTCTTC.

The CDR3 coding sequence is TGTGCCAGCACCAACCAATCGGGGTCCGGGGAGCTGTTTTTT. It codes for CASTNQSGSGELFF. This chain connects TRBV5-4 to TRBJ2-2; the D gene is possibly TRBD2 (5 bases). V lost 6 bases and J lost 6, with 15 bases in between. This CDR3 is 14 amino acids long. CDR1 and CDR2 (germline): SGHNT, YYREEE (reference sequence).

The rearrangement uses TRBV3-1 (or the pseudogene TRBV3-2) and TRBJ2-5; D is unresolved. Germline V lookup: CDR1 LGHDT, CDR2 YNNKEL (reference sequence). The CDR3 runs 12 residues. V lost 4 bases to trimming and J lost 8 bases, with 11 bases between them. CDR3 sequence: CASSPDGPTQYF. The CDR3 nucleotides are TGTGCCAGCAGCCCGGACGGGCCCACCCAGTACTTC.

This chain connects TRBV6-5 to TRBJ2-5, with D perhaps matching TRBD1 or TRBD2 (5 bases each). V lost 0 bases and J 5 bases, leaving 10 bases between the germline ends. The length of the CDR3 is 14 residues. Germline V CDR1 and CDR2: MNHEY, SVGAGI. The CDR3 sequence: CASSYSRRGETQYF. As DNA, the CDR3 is TGTGCCAGCAGTTACTCCCGACGGGGCGAGACCCAGTACTTC.

The rearrangement links TRBV6-1 to TRBJ2-5; maybe TRBD2 (6 bases). Germline CDR1 and CDR2: MNHNS and SASEGT. The CDR3 runs to 15 residues. Trimming pared 1 base from V and 4 bases from J, leaving 13 bases between. CDR3 in amino acids: CASSEVSQGGETQYF. The CDR3 bases are TGTGCCAGCAGTGAAGTCTCGCAGGGAGGAGAGACCCAGTACTTC.